One and the same sample provided the 17 T cell receptor beta chains below, sequenced in a study of OX40 agonist ivuxolimab in advanced cancers. Assay: immunoSEQ multiplex PCR; the TCRdb copy retains only in-frame clones and omits some. The data contain tens of thousands of clones, more than 85% of them singletons. Sequencing used CD4+ or CD8+ T cells sorted from blood, obtained in a trial of the OX40 agonist ivuxolimab. The origin of the receptors is an adult with an advanced solid tumor such as melanoma, head and neck, liver or kidney cancer.

There are a few counts of this clone. The chain recombines TRBV2 with TRBJ1-6; D unresolved. This CDR3 is built from 12 residues. V lost 2 bases, J lost 14 bases, and 10 bases lay in between. CDR1 is SNHLY and CDR2 is FYNNEI in the germline V gene. This CDR3 reads CASSESLSTLHF. The CDR3 coding sequence is TGTGCCAGCAGTGAAAGCCTTTCGACCCTCCACTTT.

The rearrangement links TRBV15 to TRBJ2-5; D gene unclear. This CDR3 is 14 amino acids long. Germline V gives CDR1 LNHNV, CDR2 YYDKDF (reference sequence). Between the trimmed V and J ends, which lost 0 bases and 3 bases, there was a span of 8 bases. In nucleotides, the CDR3 is TGTGCCACCAGCAGAGATTTTAATGAAGAGACCCAGTACTTC. Translation gives CATSRDFNEETQYF.

V gene TRBV7-2 combines with J gene TRBJ2-3; D is uncertain. CDR1 is SGHTA, CDR2 FQGNSA, per germline. Trimming left V 1 base short and J 6 bases short, with 14 bases between. The CDR3 has 15 amino acids. The CDR3 nucleotides read TGTGCCAGCAGCTTAGATCGGTCAAGCTGGGATACGCAGTATTTT. This codes for CASSLDRSSWDTQYF.

This clone was picked up one time. The V call is TRBV5-4, the J call TRBJ2-1, with 9 bases aligning to TRBD2. The CDR3 has 17 residues. V dropped 0 bases and J dropped 4; count of bases not matched to a gene: 8. CDR1 is SGHNT, CDR2 YYREEE, per germline (reference sequence). The CDR3 DNA reads as TGTGCCAGCAGCTTGGTCGCGGGAGGGCCACGTTACAATGAGCAGTTCTTC. Protein product: CASSLVAGGPRYNEQFF.

The chain uses TRBV7-8 and TRBJ2-7; 8 nucleotides line up with TRBD2. V lost 5 bases, J lost 5 bases, and 5 bases stayed unmatched. Germline assignment: CDR1 SGHVS and CDR2 FQNEAQ. This CDR3 spans 13 amino acids. The CDR3 DNA follows: TGTGCCAGCAGCGCTGGGACTAGTCACGAGCAGTACTTC. Translated: CASSAGTSHEQYF.

The chain links TRBV5-4 to TRBJ1-5; tentatively, D is TRBD1 (5 bases). The CDR3 consists of 15 residues. Per germline, CDR1 SGHNT and CDR2 YYREEE (reference sequence). The V gene lost 4 bases and the J gene lost 3 bases, with 14 bases spanning the gap. CDR3 protein: CASSTGGGINQPQHF. CDR3 bases: TGTGCCAGCAGCACCGGCGGGGGTATCAATCAGCCCCAGCATTTT.

This clone was observed a few times. Other nucleotide sequences from this sample produce the same CDR3. This chain links TRBV18 with TRBJ1-5; maybe TRBD1 (6 bases). This CDR3 has 14 residues. Trimming cost V 2 bases and J 1 base, with 6 bases left between them. Germline values: CDR1 KGHSH, CDR2 LQKENI. The CDR3 sequence is CASSPGQSNQPQHF. The CDR3 DNA is TGTGCCAGCTCACCAGGACAGAGCAATCAGCCCCAGCATTTT.

J is TRBJ2-7 and V is TRBV10-2, with TRBD2 as a possible D gene (6 bases). This CDR3 comprises 15 residues. Germline V gene lookup returns CDR1 WSHSY and CDR2 SAAADI. The germline V and J ends were trimmed by 3 bases and 3 bases, with 15 bases remaining between them. The chain's CDR3 is CASSEGLAEIYEQYF. As DNA, the CDR3 is TGCGCCAGCAGTGAAGGGTTAGCGGAGATCTACGAGCAGTACTTC.

Remarks on this clone: The junction shows a germline mismatch at one end, possibly a read error. The chain employs TRBV5-1 and TRBJ2-4; D unclear. The CDR3 is 14 residues long. CDR1 is SGHRS and CDR2 is YFSETQ in the germline V gene. The CDR3 here is CASSLQSIGNIQYF. CDR3 DNA: TGTGCCAGCAGCCTCCAGTCGATTGGAAACATTCAGTACTTC.

The rearrangement links TRBV10-3 to TRBJ1-5, with a weak D call TRBD1 (5 bases). Trimming left V 9 bases short and J 5 bases short, with 14 bases between. This CDR3 has 13 amino acids. Per the germline V gene, CDR1 is ENHRY and CDR2 is SYGVKD. CDR3 bases: TGTGCCATGACGAACAGGCTGGATCAGCCCCAGCATTTT. Translated: CAMTNRLDQPQHF.

The gene calls are TRBV7-9 and TRBJ1-5, with D possibly TRBD1 on 6 matching bases. Germline V CDR1 and CDR2: SEHNR, FQNEAQ (reference sequence). V was pared by 4 bases and J by 6 bases, with 10 bases between. This CDR3 comprises 13 residues. CDR3 loop: CASSSGEAQPQHF. CDR3 DNA: TGTGCCAGCAGCTCAGGGGAGGCTCAGCCCCAGCATTTT.

The genes are TRBV7-3 and TRBJ2-5; maybe TRBD2 (6 bases). The germline V and J ends were trimmed by 5 bases and 4 bases, with 11 bases remaining between them. Germline V gene lookup returns CDR1 SGHTA and CDR2 FQGTGA. The CDR3 spans 13 residues. CDR3 nucleotides: TGTGCCAGCAGCCAAAGAGCGGGAGAGACCCAGTACTTC. Translation: CASSQRAGETQYF.

This clone occurred once. The chain is built from TRBV6-6 and TRBJ1-2; D gene unclear. Germline CDR1 MNHNY, CDR2 SVGAGI (reference sequence). Trimming shortened V by 2 bases and J by 8 bases, and 15 bases separated the two germline ends. This CDR3 has 14 residues. The CDR3 DNA follows: TGTGCCAGCAGTTACGTGCTGGGTTCGTGGGGCTACACCTTC. Its translation: CASSYVLGSWGYTF.

This chain connects TRBV6-6 to TRBJ2-5; D perhaps matches TRBD1 (5 bases). V was trimmed by 1 base and J by 0 bases, leaving 9 bases between them. The CDR3 totals 15 residues. Germline lookup yields CDR1 MNHNY and CDR2 SVGAGI (reference sequence). The CDR3 loop reads CASSYLTAYQETQYF. CDR3 bases: TGTGCCAGCAGTTACTTGACAGCGTACCAAGAGACCCAGTACTTC.

V is TRBV5-1 and J is TRBJ2-5; TRBD2 matches at 7 bases. CDR1 and CDR2 (germline): SGHRS, YFSETQ. The CDR3 length is 15 residues. V was clipped by 1 base and J by 4 bases; unmatched bases: 7. The CDR3 region has the DNA TGCGCCAGCAGCTTGCGAGGACCGGGGGGAGAGACCCAGTACTTC. Translation: CASSLRGPGGETQYF.

This CDR3 reads CAWSVRTVGEQFF. In DNA, the CDR3 is TGTGCCTGGAGTGTAAGGACTGTTGGCGAGCAGTTCTTC. The chain recombines TRBV30 with TRBJ2-1, with D possibly being TRBD2 (5 bases). This CDR3 region has 13 residues. V lost 0 bases and J 10 bases, leaving 13 bases between the germline ends. Germline V CDR1 and CDR2: GTSNPN, SVGIG (reference sequence).

This clone has a single count. The rearrangement links TRBV5-6 to TRBJ2-1; perhaps D is TRBD1 or TRBD2 (5 bases each). This CDR3 has 11 residues. V lost 1 base and J lost 12, with 8 bases in between. CDR1 SGHDT and CDR2 YYEEEE come from the germline V gene. In nucleotides, the CDR3 is TGTGCCAGCAGCTTGATGGGACGGCAGTTCTTC. It specifies CASSLMGRQFF.